Presented here are 7 T cell receptor beta chains from one specimen sequenced in a study of blood T cells in healthy people across ages. For the second PCR, which ran for about 6 to 11 cycles, a sample-barcoded 5' primer and a J-beta primer mix were used. In TCRdb, the 5' RACE reads were re-called with MiXCR into one record per CDR3 protein. The sample has about 510,000 distinct CDR3 sequences; roughly a quarter are singletons. The same data also contributed to another study, on T cells of mothers and their children.

Input material: blood. These receptors all stem from a boy younger than 10 in good health.

This clonotype was seen a few times. V and J are TRBV3-1 and TRBJ2-5; 11 bases map to TRBD2. The ends lost 1 base at V and 4 bases at J; junction bases unmatched: 11. Germline V gene data show CDR1 as LGHDT and CDR2 as YNNKEL (reference sequence). The CDR3 consists of 18 residues. The CDR3 bases are TGTGCCAGCAGCCAAGTACTAGCGGGGGCCCGGGTTATAGAGACCCAGTACTTC. The encoded protein is CASSQVLAGARVIETQYF.

This clonotype showed up just a few times. This may stem from a read error, because a much larger clone lies one nucleotide away. The chain couples TRBV2 to TRBJ1-3; unclear D gene. Per germline, CDR1 SNHLY and CDR2 FYNNEI. This CDR3 is 12 amino acids long. CDR3 residues: CARKNSGNTVYF. The CDR3 bases are TGTGCCAGGAAGAACTCTGGAAACACCGTATATTTT.

V is TRBV9 and J is TRBJ2-4; TRBD1 or TRBD2 may be the D gene (5 bases each). CDR1 is SGDLS, CDR2 YYNGEE, per germline. The germline V and J ends were trimmed by 3 bases and 8 bases, with 15 bases remaining between them. This CDR3 is built from 14 residues. CDR3 nucleotides: TGTGCCAGCAGCGCGCCGGGACCGAAAGACATTCAGTACTTC. Its protein is CASSAPGPKDIQYF.

The chain couples TRBV28 to TRBJ1-2; 10 bases are shared with TRBD1. The V gene end was trimmed by 0 bases and the J gene end by 5 bases; junction bases not matched to a gene: 3. Germline V gene data show CDR1 as MDHEN and CDR2 as SYDVKM. This CDR3 has 15 amino acids. The CDR3 DNA follows: TGTGCCAGCAGTTTATGGGGGACAGGGGAATATGGCTACACCTTC. Its translation: CASSLWGTGEYGYTF.

The chain has TRBV29-1 and TRBJ2-5, with 7 positions matching TRBD2. The end of the DNA fits TRBJ2-7 better, so the J call may be wrong. The CDR3 runs to 14 residues. Germline V gene lookup returns CDR1 SQVTM and CDR2 ANQGSEA. The CDR3 DNA reads as TGCAGCATACTGGGAGGGACGGGAACCTACGAGCAGTACTTC. Translating gives CSILGGTGTYEQYF.

The genes are TRBV10-3 and TRBJ2-3; maybe TRBD1 (5 bases). Germline V gives CDR1 ENHRY, CDR2 SYGVKD. V was cut by 2 bases and J by 0 bases, with 6 bases left in between. This CDR3 region has 14 residues. CDR3 in DNA: TGTGCCATCAGTGAGGGGGCTAGCACAGATACGCAGTATTTT. It encodes CAISEGASTDTQYF.

The chain uses TRBV4-1 and TRBJ1-1, with 7 nucleotides matching TRBD1. This CDR3 region has 14 residues. Losses at the gene ends were 6 bases for V and 3 bases for J; bases not matched to a gene: 7. CDR1 is MGHRA, CDR2 YSYEKL, per germline. The CDR3 sequence: CASRHSTGDTEAFF. In DNA form, the CDR3 reads TGCGCCAGCAGGCATTCAACAGGGGACACTGAAGCTTTCTTT.